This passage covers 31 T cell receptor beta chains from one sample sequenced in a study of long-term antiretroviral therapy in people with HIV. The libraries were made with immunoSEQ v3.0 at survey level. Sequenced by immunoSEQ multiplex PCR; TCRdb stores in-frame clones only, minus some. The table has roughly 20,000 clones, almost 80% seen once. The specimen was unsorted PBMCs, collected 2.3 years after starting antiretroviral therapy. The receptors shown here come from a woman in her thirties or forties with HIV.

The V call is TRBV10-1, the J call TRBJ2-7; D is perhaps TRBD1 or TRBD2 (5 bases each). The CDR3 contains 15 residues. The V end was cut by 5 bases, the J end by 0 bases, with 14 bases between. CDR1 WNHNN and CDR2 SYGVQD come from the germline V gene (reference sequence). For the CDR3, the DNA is TGCGCCAGCAGTACCGGGGCGGCGAGCTCCTACGAGCAGTACTTC. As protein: CASSTGAASSYEQYF.

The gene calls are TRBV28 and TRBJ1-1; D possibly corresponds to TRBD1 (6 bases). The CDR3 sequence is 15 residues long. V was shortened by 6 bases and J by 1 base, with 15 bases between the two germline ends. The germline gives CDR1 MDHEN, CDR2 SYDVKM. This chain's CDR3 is CASSPQVGANTEAFF. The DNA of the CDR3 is TGTGCCAGCAGCCCGCAGGTGGGGGCGAACACTGAAGCTTTCTTT.

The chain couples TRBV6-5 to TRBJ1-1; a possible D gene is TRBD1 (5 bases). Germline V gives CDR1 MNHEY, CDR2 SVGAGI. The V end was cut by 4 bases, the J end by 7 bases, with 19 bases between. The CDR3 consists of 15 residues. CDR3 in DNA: TGTGCCAGCAGTTCCCCTCGGAGGGGTGTGGATGAAGCTTTCTTT. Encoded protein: CASSSPRRGVDEAFF.

CDR3: CASSPGANEKLFF. In DNA, the CDR3 is TGCGCCAGCAGCCCCGGTGCTAATGAAAAACTGTTTTTT. The genes are TRBV5-1 and TRBJ1-4, with D unresolved. The V gene lost 4 bases and the J gene lost 3 bases, with 7 bases spanning the gap. This CDR3 region has 13 residues. Germline V gene lookup returns CDR1 SGHRS and CDR2 YFSETQ. The full variable domain, in which reference TRBV5-1 and TRBJ1-4 provide the parts outside the CDR3, is KAGVTQTPRYLIKTRGQQVTLSCSPISGHRSVSWYQQTPGQGLQFLFEYFSETQRNKGNFPGRFSGRQFSNSRSEMNVSTLELGDSALYLCASSPGANEKLFFGSGTQLSVL.

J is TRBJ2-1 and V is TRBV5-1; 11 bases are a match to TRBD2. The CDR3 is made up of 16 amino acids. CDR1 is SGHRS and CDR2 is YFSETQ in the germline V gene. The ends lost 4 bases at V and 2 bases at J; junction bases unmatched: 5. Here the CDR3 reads CASSPPGLAAYNEQFF. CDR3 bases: TGCGCCAGCAGCCCTCCGGGACTAGCGGCCTACAATGAGCAGTTCTTC. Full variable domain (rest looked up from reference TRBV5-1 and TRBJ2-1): KAGVTQTPRYLIKTRGQQVTLSCSPISGHRSVSWYQQTPGQGLQFLFEYFSETQRNKGNFPGRFSGRQFSNSRSEMNVSTLELGDSALYLCASSPPGLAAYNEQFFGPGTRLTVL.

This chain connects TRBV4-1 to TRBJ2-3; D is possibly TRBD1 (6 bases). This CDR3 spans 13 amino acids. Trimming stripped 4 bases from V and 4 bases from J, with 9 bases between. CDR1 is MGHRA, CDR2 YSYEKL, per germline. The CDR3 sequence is CASSREGADTQYF. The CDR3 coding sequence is TGCGCCAGCAGCCGCGAGGGGGCAGATACGCAGTATTTT.

CDR3 region: CASSVGPLTEQYF. The DNA of the CDR3 is TGTGCCAGCAGCGTGGGACCACTCACCGAGCAGTACTTC. The V and J genes are TRBV9 and TRBJ2-7; D is possibly TRBD1 or TRBD2 (5 bases each). Germline V gene lookup returns CDR1 SGDLS and CDR2 YYNGEE. V dropped 2 bases and J dropped 6 bases, with 12 bases sitting between them. The CDR3 covers 13 residues.

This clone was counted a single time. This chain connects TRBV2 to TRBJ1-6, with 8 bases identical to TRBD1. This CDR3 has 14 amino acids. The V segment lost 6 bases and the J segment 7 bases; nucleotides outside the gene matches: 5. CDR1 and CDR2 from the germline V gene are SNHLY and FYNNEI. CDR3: CASSQTGANSPLHF. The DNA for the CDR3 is TGTGCCAGCAGCCAGACAGGGGCGAATTCACCCCTCCACTTT.

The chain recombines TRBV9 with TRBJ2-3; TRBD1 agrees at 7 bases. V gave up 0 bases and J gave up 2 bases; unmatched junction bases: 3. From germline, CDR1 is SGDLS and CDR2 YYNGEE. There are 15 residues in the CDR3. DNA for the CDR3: TGTGCCAGCAGCGTAGAGGGACAGCTCACAGATACGCAGTATTTT. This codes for CASSVEGQLTDTQYF.

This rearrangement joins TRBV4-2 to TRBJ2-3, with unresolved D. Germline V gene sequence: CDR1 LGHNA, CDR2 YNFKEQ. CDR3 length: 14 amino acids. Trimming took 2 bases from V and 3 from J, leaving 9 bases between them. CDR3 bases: TGTGCCAGCAGCCAATCAGTGGGGACAGATACGCAGTATTTT. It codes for CASSQSVGTDTQYF.

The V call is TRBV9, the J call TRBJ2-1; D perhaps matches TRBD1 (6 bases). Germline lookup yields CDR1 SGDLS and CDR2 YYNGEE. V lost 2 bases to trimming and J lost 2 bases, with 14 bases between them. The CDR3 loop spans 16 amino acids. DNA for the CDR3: TGTGCCAGCAGCGTTACTGGGGGCGCCCCCTACAATGAGCAGTTCTTC. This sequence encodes CASSVTGGAPYNEQFF.

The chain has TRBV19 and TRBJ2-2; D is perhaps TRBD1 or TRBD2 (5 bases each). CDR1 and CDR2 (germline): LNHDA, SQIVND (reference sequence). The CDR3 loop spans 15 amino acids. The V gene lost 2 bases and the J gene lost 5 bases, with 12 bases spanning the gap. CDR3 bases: TGTGCCAGTAGTATAAAAGGGGTAGCGACCGGGGAGCTGTTTTTT. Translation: CASSIKGVATGELFF.

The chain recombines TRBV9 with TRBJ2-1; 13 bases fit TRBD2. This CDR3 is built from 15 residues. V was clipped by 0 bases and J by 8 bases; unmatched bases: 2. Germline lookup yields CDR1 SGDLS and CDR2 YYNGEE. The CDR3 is CASSVGTSGSDEQFF. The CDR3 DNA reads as TGTGCCAGCAGCGTAGGGACTAGCGGGAGTGATGAGCAGTTCTTC.

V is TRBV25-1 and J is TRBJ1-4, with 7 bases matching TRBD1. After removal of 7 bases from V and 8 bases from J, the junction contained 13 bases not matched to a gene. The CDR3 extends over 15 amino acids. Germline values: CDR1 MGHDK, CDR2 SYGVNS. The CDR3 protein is CASNPGGAGGEKLFF. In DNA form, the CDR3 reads TGTGCCAGCAACCCCGGGGGGGCAGGGGGAGAAAAACTGTTTTTT.

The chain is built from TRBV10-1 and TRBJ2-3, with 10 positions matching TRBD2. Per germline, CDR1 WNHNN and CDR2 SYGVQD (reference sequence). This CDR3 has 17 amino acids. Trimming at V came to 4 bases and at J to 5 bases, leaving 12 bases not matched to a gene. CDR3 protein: CASSVGGSGGARDTQYF. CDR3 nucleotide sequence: TGCGCCAGCAGTGTAGGAGGCAGCGGGGGGGCGAGAGATACGCAGTATTTT.

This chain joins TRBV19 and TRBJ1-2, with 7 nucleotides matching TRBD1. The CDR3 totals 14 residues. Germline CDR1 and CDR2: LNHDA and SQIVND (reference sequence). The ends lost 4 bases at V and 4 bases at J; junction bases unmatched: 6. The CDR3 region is CASSTRDRRYGYTF. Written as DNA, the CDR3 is TGTGCCAGTAGTACGCGGGACAGACGCTATGGCTACACCTTC.

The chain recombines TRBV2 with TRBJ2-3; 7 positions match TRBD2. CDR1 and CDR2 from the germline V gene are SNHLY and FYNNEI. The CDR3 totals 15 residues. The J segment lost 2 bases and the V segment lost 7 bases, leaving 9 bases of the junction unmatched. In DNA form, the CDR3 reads TGTGCCAGCACCGAAGGGCGGGGGATCACAGATACGCAGTATTTT. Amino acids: CASTEGRGITDTQYF.

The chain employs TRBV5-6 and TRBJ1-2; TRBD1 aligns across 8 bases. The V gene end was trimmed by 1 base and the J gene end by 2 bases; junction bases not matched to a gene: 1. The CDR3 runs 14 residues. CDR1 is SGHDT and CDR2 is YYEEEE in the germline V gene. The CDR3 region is CASSLTGGNYGYTF. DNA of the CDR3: TGTGCCAGCAGCTTGACAGGGGGAAACTATGGCTACACCTTC.

CDR3: CAISELSSYNEQFF. The CDR3 DNA reads TGTGCCATCAGTGAGCTCTCCTCCTACAATGAGCAGTTCTTC. V and J are TRBV10-3 and TRBJ2-1; unclear D gene. The CDR3 has 14 residues. V shed 2 bases and J shed 0 bases, with 5 bases lying between them. Germline V gives CDR1 ENHRY, CDR2 SYGVKD.

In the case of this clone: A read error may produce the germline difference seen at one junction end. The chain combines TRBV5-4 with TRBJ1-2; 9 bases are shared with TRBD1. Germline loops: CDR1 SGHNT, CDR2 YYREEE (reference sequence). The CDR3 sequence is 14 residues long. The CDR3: CASSAEVRDRAHAF. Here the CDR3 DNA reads TGTGCCAGCAGTGCCGAAGTAAGGGACAGGGCCCACGCCTTC.

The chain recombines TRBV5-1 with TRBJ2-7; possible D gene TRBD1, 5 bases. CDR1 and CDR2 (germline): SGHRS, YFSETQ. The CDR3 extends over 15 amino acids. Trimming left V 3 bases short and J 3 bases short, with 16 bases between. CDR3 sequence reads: CASSWLSGKGYEQYF. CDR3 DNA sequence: TGCGCCAGCAGCTGGTTGTCAGGGAAGGGCTACGAGCAGTACTTC.

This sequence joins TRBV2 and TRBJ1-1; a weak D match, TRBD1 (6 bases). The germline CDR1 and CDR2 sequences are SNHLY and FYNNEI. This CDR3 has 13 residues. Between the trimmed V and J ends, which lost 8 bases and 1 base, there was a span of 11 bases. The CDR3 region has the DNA TGTGCCAGCGGGGGCCAGAGGAACACTGAAGCTTTCTTT. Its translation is CASGGQRNTEAFF.

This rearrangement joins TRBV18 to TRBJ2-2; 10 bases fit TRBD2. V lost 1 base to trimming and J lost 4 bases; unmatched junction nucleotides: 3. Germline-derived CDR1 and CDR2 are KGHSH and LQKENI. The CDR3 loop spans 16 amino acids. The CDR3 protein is CASSPHLAGATGELFF. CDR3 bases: TGTGCCAGCTCACCACACCTAGCGGGGGCCACCGGGGAGCTGTTTTTT.

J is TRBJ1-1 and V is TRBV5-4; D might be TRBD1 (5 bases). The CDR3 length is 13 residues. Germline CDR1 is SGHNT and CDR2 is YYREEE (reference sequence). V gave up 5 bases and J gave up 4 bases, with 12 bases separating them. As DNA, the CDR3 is TGTGCCAGCAGTTTTCAGGGAGGCACTGAAGCTTTCTTT. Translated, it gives CASSFQGGTEAFF.

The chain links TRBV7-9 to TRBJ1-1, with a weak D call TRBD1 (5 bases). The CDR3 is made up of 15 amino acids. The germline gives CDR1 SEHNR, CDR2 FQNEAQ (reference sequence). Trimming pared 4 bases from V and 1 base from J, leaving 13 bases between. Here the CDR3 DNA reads TGTGCCAGCAGCTCTATAGGGGTCCCGAACACTGAAGCTTTCTTT. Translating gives CASSSIGVPNTEAFF.

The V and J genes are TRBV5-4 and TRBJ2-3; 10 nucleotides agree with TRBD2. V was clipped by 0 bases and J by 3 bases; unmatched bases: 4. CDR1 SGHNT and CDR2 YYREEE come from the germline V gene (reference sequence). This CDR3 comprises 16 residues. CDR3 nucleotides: TGTGCCAGCAGCTTGGGGCTAGCGGGAGTTACAGATACGCAGTATTTT. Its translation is CASSLGLAGVTDTQYF.

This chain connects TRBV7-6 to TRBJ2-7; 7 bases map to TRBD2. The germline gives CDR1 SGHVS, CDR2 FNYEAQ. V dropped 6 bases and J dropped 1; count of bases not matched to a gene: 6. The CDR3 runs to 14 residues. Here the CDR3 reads CASSALADSYEQYF. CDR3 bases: TGTGCCAGCAGTGCTCTAGCGGATTCCTACGAGCAGTACTTC. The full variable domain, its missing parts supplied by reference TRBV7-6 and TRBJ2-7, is GAGVSQSPRYKVTKRGQDVALRCDPISGHVSLYWYRQALGQGPEFLTYFNYEAQQDKSGLPNDRFSAERPEGSISTLTIQRTEQRDSAMYRCASSALADSYEQYFGPGTRLTVT.

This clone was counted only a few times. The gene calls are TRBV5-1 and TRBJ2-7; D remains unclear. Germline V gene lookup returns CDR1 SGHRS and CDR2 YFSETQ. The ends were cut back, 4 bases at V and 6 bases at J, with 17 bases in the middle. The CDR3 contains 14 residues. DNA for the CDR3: TGCGCCAGCAGCCGATCCGGATCACCCCTCGAGCAGTACTTC. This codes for CASSRSGSPLEQYF.

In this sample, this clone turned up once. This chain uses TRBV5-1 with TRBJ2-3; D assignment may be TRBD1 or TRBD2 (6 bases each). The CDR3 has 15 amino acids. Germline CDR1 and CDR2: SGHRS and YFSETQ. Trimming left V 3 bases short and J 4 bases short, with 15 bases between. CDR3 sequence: CASSWGAASSDTQYF. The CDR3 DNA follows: TGCGCCAGCAGCTGGGGGGCAGCTTCTTCAGATACGCAGTATTTT.

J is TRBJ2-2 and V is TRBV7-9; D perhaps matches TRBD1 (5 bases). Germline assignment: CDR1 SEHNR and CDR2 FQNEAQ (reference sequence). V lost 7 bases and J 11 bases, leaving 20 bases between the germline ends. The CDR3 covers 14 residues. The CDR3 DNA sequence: TGTGCCAGCACGAAACAACTGGAGACAGCCGAGCTGTTTTTT. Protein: CASTKQLETAELFF.

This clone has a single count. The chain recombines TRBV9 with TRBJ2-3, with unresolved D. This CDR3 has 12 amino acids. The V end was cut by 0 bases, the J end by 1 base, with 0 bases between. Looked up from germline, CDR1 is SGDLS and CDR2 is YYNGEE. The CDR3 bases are TGTGCCAGCAGCGTAGGCACAGATACGCAGTATTTT. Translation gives CASSVGTDTQYF.